The 2 T cell receptor beta chains reported below all come from one sample, sequenced in a study of blood T cells in healthy people across ages. The authors ran a second PCR of about 6 to 11 cycles using a sample-barcoded 5' primer and a J-beta primer mix. A single record per CDR3 protein comes from TCRdb applying MiXCR to the 5' RACE reads. The sample has about 800,000 distinct CDR3 sequences, around a quarter seen once. This same sample was also taken into another study, of T cells of mothers and their children.

Material: blood. These receptors were collected from a boy aged 10-17 years in good health.

This clonotype was counted only a few times. The V and J genes are TRBV2 and TRBJ2-7; D gene uncertain. With 3 bases removed from V and 2 bases from J, the gap between germline ends came to 11 bases. CDR1 is SNHLY, CDR2 FYNNEI, per germline. This CDR3 has 14 amino acids. The CDR3 protein is CASSESQSPYEQYF. CDR3 sequence (DNA): TGTGCCAGCAGTGAGAGCCAGTCTCCCTACGAGCAGTACTTC.

This clonotype occurred a few times. The gene calls are TRBV30 and TRBJ2-5, with TRBD1 identical over 7 bases. V was clipped by 2 bases and J by 1 base; unmatched bases: 13. CDR3 length: 17 amino acids. CDR1 and CDR2 (germline): GTSNPN, SVGIG (reference sequence). For the CDR3, the DNA is TGTGCCTGGAGTACCCAACAGGGGTACATTTTCCAAGAGACCCAGTACTTC. Translation: CAWSTQQGYIFQETQYF. Based on the CDR3 plus reference TRBV30 and TRBJ2-5, the full variable domain is SQTIHQWPATLVQPVGSPLSLECTVEGTSNPNLYWYRQAAGRGLQLLFYSVGIGQISSEVPQNLSASRPQDRQFILSSKKLLLSDSGFYLCAWSTQQGYIFQETQYFGPGTRLLVL.